Listed below are T cell receptor beta chains from one sample, sequenced in a study of cytomegalovirus exposure and HLA in healthy donors. Sequencing was performed with immunoSEQ multiplex PCR; in TCRdb, only in-frame clones are kept and a portion is missing. The repertoire includes roughly 170,000 clones, roughly 86% of them detected once, and roughly 5.2% sits in the top ten. The sequencing sample was made of PBMCs. Receptors were obtained from a girl aged 5-17 years in good health and CMV-seropositive. The CDR3 runs from the conserved cysteine through the conserved F or W. D genes are given only for firm matches. Clone size, where shown, is once, few, many, or a class for clones that have expanded.

D gene	V gene	clone size	J gene	CDR3 DNA	CDR3 protein
TRBD2	TRBV7-6	NA	TRBJ2-1	TGTGCCAGCAGCTTAGTATTCCAGCGGGGTTACAATGAGCAGTTCTTC	CASSLVFQRGYNEQFF
NA	TRBV7-9	NA	TRBJ1-1	TGTGCCAGCAGCCAATCGGGGAGCACTGAAGCTTTCTTT	CASSQSGSTEAFF
TRBD1	TRBV10-1	NA	TRBJ1-4	TGCGCCAGCAGTGAGTCGGGACAGGGAAAGGAAAAACTGTTTTTT	CASSESGQGKEKLFF
NA	TRBV2	NA	TRBJ1-5	TGTGCCAGCAGTGAACGGCAGGATGCAGGGCCCCAGCATTTT	CASSERQDAGPQHF
NA	TRBV5-1	NA	TRBJ1-2	TGCGCCAGCAGCTCAGGGGCGTATGGCTACACCTTC	CASSSGAYGYTF
NA	TRBV5-1	NA	TRBJ1-1	TGCGCCAGCAGCTTGCGGGACACTGAAGCTTTCTTT	CASSLRDTEAFF
NA	TRBV7-6	NA	TRBJ1-1	TGTGCCAGCAGCTTATCACAGTCGAACACTGAAGCTTTCTTT	CASSLSQSNTEAFF
NA	TRBV6-5	NA	TRBJ1-5	TGTGCCAGCTCCGGGGGAAAAGGACAGCCCCAGCATTTT	CASSGGKGQPQHF
NA	TRBV13	NA	TRBJ2-3	TGTGCCAGCAGCCCCGCGGATACGCAGTATTTT	CASSPADTQYF
NA	TRBV7-9	NA	TRBJ2-7	TGTGCCAGCAGCTTCGGGGGGCTTGAGGCTCGCGAGCAGTACTTC	CASSFGGLEAREQYF
TRBD1	TRBV25-1	NA	TRBJ1-6	TGTGCCAGCACCAGAGAGGTGGGAGGGACAGGGTTTGGTTCACCCCTCCACTTT	CASTREVGGTGFGSPLHF
TRBD1	TRBV27	NA	TRBJ1-1	TGTGCCAGCAGTCTCATAGGACAGGGCGTGAACACTGAAGCTTTCTTT	CASSLIGQGVNTEAFF
NA	TRBV5-1	few	TRBJ1-1	TGCGCCAGCAGCAAAATGACACAGACATTGAACACTGAAGCTTTCTTT	CASSKMTQTLNTEAFF
NA	TRBV19	few	TRBJ1-2	TGTGCCAGTAGTATGGCAGAAATCTATGGCTACACCTTC	CASSMAEIYGYTF
NA	TRBV10-3	NA	TRBJ1-1	TGTGCCGTCAGACAGGAGTCTGAAGCTTTCTTT	CAVRQESEAFF
TRBD1	TRBV4-2	NA	TRBJ1-4	TGTGCCAGCAGCCAATTGTGGTCCGGGACAGAAAATGAAAAACTGTTTTTT	CASSQLWSGTENEKLFF
TRBD2	TRBV5-1	NA	TRBJ2-3	TGCGCCAGCAGCACTATAGCGGGGAGCTCCTCAGATACGCAGTATTTT	CASSTIAGSSSDTQYF
NA	TRBV5-1	NA	TRBJ2-7	TGCGCCAGCAGCTTGGACAGGGCCTACGAGCAGTACTTC	CASSLDRAYEQYF
NA	TRBV29-1	once	TRBJ1-3	TGCAGCGCACTCATCGCTGGAAACACCATATATTTT	CSALIAGNTIYF
NA	TRBV10-3	NA	TRBJ2-7	TGTGCCATCAGTGTGGGGGAGGACGAGCAGTACTTC	CAISVGEDEQYF
NA	TRBV4-2	NA	TRBJ1-5	TGTGCCAGCAGCCAACAGGGTTTCGGTCAGCCCCAGCATTTT	CASSQQGFGQPQHF